This T cell receptor (beta chain) was captured by sequencing in a study of blood T cell repertoires in COVID-19. At the level of the study: Italy, Spain and the United States were the sources of the convalescent and acute COVID-19 samples.

CDR1 is SGHTA, CDR2 FQGNSA, per germline. CDR3 length: 15 amino acids. The V segment lost 5 bases and the J segment 0 bases; nucleotides outside the gene matches: 7. In the original processing: Cell counts per sample came from amplifying reference gene primers. Only in-frame clones appear in the TCRdb table, and some are missing; sequencing was by immunoSEQ multiplex PCR. That table gives V, J and clone size, and the DNA gave D and trimming. The table shows approximately 300,000 clones, with 75% to 90% occurring only once. Everyone who took part was roughly 18 to 89 years old, and they came from some 23 US areas. Cohort assignment relied on participant-reported clinical history.

The clonotype originates from a man between 60 and 75 years old who had recovered from COVID-19. This chain uses TRBV7-2 with TRBJ2-7; TRBD1 aligns across 7 bases. Sequencing was performed on PBMCs or T cells enriched from blood (not recorded which). The CDR3 nucleotides read TGTGCCAGCAGCGTACAGGGGTCAGTCTCCTACGAGCAGTACTTC. Its translation: CASSVQGSVSYEQYF.